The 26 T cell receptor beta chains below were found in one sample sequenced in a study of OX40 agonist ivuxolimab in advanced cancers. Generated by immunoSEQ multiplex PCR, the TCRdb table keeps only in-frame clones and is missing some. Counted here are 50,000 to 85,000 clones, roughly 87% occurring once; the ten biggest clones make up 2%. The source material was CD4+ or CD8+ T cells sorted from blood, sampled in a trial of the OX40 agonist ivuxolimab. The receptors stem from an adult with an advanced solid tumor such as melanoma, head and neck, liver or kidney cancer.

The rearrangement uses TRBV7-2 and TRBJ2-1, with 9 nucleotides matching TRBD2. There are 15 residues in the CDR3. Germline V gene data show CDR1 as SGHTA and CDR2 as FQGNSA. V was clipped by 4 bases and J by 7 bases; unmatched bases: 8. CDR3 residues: CASSSSGRQLNEQFF. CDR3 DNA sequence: TGTGCCAGCAGCTCCAGCGGGAGGCAGCTTAATGAGCAGTTCTTC.

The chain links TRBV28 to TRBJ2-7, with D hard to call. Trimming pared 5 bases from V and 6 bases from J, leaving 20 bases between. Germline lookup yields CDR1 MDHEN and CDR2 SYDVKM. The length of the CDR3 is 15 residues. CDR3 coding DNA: TGTGCCAGCAGTCTCAGACACCCTGAATTCGCCGAGCAGTACTTC. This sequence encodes CASSLRHPEFAEQYF.

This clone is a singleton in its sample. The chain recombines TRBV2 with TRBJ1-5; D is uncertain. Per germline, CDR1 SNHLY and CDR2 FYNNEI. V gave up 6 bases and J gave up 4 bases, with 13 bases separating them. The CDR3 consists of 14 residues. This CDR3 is CASSENTRNQPQHF. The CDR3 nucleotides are TGTGCCAGCAGCGAAAACACACGGAATCAGCCCCAGCATTTT.

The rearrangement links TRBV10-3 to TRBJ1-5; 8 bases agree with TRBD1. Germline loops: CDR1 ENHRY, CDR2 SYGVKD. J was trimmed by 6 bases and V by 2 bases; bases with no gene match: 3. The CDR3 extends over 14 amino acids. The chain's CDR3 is CAISERQGFQPQHF. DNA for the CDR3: TGTGCCATCAGTGAGAGACAGGGGTTTCAGCCCCAGCATTTT.

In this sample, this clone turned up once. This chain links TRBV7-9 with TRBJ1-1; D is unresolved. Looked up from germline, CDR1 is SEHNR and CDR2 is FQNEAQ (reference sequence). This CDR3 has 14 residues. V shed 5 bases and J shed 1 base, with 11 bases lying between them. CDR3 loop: CASSLQETNTEAFF. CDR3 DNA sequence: TGTGCCAGCAGCCTTCAGGAAACGAACACTGAAGCTTTCTTT. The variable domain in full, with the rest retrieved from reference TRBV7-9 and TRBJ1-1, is DTGVSQNPRHKITKRGQNVTFRCDPISEHNRLYWYRQTLGQGPEFLTYFQNEAQLEKSRLLSDRFSAERPKGSFSTLEIQRTEQGDSAMYLCASSLQETNTEAFFGQGTRLTVV.

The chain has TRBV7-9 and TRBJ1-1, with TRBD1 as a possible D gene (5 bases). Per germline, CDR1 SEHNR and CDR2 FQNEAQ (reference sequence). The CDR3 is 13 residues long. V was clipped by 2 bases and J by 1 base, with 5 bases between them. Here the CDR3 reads CASSLQGNTEAFF. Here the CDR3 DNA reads TGTGCCAGCAGCTTACAGGGGAACACTGAAGCTTTCTTT.

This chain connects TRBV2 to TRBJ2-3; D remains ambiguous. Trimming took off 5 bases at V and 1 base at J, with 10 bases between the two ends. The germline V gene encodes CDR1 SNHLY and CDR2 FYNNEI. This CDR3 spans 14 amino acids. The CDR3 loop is CASSRGLGTDTQYF. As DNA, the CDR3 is TGTGCCAGCAGTCGAGGATTGGGCACAGATACGCAGTATTTT.

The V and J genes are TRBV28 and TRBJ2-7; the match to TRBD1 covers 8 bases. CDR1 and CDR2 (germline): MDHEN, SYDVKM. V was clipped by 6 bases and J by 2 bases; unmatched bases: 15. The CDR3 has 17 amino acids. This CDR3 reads CASSSHGPGTGTYEQYF. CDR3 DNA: TGTGCCAGCAGCTCACATGGACCCGGGACAGGAACCTACGAGCAGTACTTC.

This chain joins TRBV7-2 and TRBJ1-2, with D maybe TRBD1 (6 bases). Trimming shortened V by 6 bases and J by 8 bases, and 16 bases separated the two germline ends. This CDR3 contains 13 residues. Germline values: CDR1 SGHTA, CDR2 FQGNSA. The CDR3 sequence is CASRGGGAGGYTF. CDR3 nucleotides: TGTGCCAGCAGAGGTGGGGGGGCCGGGGGCTACACCTTC.

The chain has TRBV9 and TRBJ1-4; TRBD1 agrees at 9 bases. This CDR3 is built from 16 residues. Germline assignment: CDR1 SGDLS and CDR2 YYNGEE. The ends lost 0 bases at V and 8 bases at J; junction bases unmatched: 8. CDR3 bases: TGTGCCAGCAGCGTAGGAGTGGGGACAGGGTGGGAAAAACTGTTTTTT. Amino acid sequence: CASSVGVGTGWEKLFF.

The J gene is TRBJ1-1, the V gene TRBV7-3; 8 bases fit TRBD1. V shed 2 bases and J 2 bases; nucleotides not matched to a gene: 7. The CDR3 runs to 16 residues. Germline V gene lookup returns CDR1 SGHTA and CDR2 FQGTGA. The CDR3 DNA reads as TGTGCCAGCAGCTTATTCGCGGCAGGGGGCAACACTGAAGCTTTCTTT. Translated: CASSLFAAGGNTEAFF.

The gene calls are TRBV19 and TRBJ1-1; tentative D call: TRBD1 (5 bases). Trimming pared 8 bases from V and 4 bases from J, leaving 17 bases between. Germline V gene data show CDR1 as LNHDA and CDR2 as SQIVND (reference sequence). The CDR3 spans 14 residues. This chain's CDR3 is CASARDPGGTEAFF. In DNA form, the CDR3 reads TGTGCCAGTGCGAGGGACCCCGGAGGCACTGAAGCTTTCTTT.

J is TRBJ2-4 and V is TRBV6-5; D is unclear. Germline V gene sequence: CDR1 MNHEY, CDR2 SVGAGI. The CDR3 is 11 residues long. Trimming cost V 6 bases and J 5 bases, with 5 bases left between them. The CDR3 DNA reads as TGTGCCAGCAGGTCGCAAAACATTCAGTACTTC. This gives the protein CASRSQNIQYF.

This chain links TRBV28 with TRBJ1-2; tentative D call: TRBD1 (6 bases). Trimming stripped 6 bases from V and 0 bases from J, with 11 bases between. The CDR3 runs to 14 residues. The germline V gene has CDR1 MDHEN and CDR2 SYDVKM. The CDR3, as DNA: TGTGCCAGCAGAAAGGGGGGTCCTAACTATGGCTACACCTTC. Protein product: CASRKGGPNYGYTF.

DNA for the CDR3: TGTGCCAGTAGTATACCTGGGAACTATGGCTACACCTTC. This encodes CASSIPGNYGYTF. The chain employs TRBV19 and TRBJ1-2; D uncertain. Per germline, CDR1 LNHDA and CDR2 SQIVND (reference sequence). This CDR3 has 13 amino acids. V lost 2 bases, J lost 2 bases, and 6 bases lay in between. The variable domain in full, completed from reference TRBV19 and TRBJ1-2, reads DGGITQSPKYLFRKEGQNVTLSCEQNLNHDAMYWYRQDPGQGLRLIYYSQIVNDFQKGDIAEGYSVSREKKESFPLTVTSAQKNPTAFYLCASSIPGNYGYTFGSGTRLTVV.

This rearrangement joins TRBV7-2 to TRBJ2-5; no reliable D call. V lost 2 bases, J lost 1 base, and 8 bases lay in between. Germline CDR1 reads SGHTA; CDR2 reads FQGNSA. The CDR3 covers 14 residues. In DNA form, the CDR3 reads TGTGCCAGCAGCTTACGGCAGGTCCAAGAGACCCAGTACTTC. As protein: CASSLRQVQETQYF.

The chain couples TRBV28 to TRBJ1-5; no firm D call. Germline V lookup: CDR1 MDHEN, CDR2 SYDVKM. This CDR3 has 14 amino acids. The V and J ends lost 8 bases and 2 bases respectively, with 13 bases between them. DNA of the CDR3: TGTGCCAGCGTCCTCGAAGGGCGCAATCAGCCCCAGCATTTT. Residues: CASVLEGRNQPQHF.

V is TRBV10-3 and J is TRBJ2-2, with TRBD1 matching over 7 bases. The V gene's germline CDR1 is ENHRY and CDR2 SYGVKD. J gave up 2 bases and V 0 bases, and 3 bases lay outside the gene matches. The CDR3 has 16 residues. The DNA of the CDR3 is TGTGCCATCAGTGAGTCCACAGGGGTTAACACCGGGGAGCTGTTTTTT. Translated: CAISESTGVNTGELFF.

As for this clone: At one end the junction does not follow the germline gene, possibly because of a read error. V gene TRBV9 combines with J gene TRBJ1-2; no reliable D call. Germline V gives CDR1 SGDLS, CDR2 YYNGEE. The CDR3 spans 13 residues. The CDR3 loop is CASSSRTQYGHTF. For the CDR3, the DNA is TGTGCCAGCAGCTCACGGACGCAATATGGCCACACCTTC.

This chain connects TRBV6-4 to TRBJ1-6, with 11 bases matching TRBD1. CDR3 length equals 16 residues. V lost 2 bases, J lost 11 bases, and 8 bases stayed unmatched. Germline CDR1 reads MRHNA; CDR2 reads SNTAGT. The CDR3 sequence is CASSDRRTGGIAPLHF. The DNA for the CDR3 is TGTGCCAGCAGTGACCGTAGGACAGGGGGCATAGCACCCCTCCACTTT.

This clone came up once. Here the CDR3 reads CASSPDGRVGLGPSYEQYF. CDR3 nucleotides: TGTGCCAGCAGCCCCGATGGGCGGGTAGGGTTAGGACCGTCCTACGAGCAGTACTTC. J is TRBJ2-7 and V is TRBV27; D is possibly TRBD2 (5 bases). This CDR3 contains 19 residues. CDR1 and CDR2 (germline): MNHEY, SMNVEV (reference sequence). Between the trimmed V and J ends, which lost 6 bases and 1 base, there was a span of 28 bases.

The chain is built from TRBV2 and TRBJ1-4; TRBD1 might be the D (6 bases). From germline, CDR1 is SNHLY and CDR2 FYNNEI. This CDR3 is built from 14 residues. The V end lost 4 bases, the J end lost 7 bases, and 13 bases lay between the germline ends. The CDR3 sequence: CASSGRTDSEKLFF. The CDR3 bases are TGTGCCAGCAGTGGTAGAACGGACAGTGAAAAACTGTTTTTT.

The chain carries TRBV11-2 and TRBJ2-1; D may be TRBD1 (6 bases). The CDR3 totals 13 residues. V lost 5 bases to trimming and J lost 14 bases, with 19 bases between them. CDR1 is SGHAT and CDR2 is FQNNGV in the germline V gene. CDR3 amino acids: CASSQDGWNREFF. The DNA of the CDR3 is TGTGCCAGCAGCCAGGACGGATGGAACAGGGAGTTCTTC.

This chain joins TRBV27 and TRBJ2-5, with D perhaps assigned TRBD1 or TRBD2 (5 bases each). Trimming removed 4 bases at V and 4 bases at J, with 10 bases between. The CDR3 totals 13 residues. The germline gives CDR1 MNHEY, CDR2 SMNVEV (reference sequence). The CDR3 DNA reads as TGTGCCAGCAGTTCCGCCGGGGCAGAGACCCAGTACTTC. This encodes CASSSAGAETQYF.

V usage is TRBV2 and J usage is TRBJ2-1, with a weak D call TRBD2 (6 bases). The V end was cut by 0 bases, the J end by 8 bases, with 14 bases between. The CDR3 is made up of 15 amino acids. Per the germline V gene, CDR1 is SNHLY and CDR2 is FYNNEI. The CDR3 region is CASSEAGTGVDEQFF. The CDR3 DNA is TGTGCCAGCAGTGAAGCCGGGACTGGAGTGGATGAGCAGTTCTTC. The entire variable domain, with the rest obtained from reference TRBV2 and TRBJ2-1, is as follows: EPEVTQTPSHQVTQMGQEVILRCVPISNHLYFYWYRQILGQKVEFLVSFYNNEISEKSEIFDDQFSVERPDGSNFTLKIRSTKLEDSAMYFCASSEAGTGVDEQFFGPGTRLTVL.

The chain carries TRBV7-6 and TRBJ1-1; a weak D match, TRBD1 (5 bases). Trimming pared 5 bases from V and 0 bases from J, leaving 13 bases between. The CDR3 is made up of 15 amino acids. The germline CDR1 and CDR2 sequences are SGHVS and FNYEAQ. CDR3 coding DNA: TGTGCCAGCAGCCCCTTTGGGGGTCTGAACACTGAAGCTTTCTTT. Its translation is CASSPFGGLNTEAFF.